This TCR beta chain emerged from a study of response to subunit inactivated influenza vaccine. One entry per CDR3 protein, called by TCRdb with MiXCR from the RT-PCR reads. The table lists 250,000 to 350,000 distinct CDR3 sequences, roughly 22% of them singletons. CDR3 length: 11 residues. The V gene lost 6 bases and the J gene lost 3 bases, with 6 bases spanning the gap. The germline V gene has CDR1 SQVTM and CDR2 ANQGSEA. Of note for this clonotype: Its specificity is not known.

Regarding the study as a whole: The authors put forward the suggestion that each seasonal influenza vaccination may bring in only a limited number of new T cells.

This TCR came from a man aged 50-75 years who received an inactivated influenza vaccine. Sequences were derived from PBMCs from blood, sampled less than 22 months after vaccination. The chain recombines TRBV29-1 with TRBJ2-1, with a tentative D call TRBD2 (5 bases). Here the CDR3 reads CSVDYYNEQFF. The CDR3 region has the DNA TGCAGCGTAGACTACTACAATGAGCAGTTCTTC.